Below, 30 T cell receptor beta chains from the same sample are listed, as sequenced in a study of Graves' ophthalmopathy and Graves' hyperthyroidism. The authors amplified TCR beta CDR3 regions, and they did so from RNA transcripts for repertoire sequencing. First-round RT-PCR used HTBI primers; second-round multiplex PCR followed. TCRdb analysed the multiplex PCR reads with MiXCR anew, one entry per CDR3 protein. This sample has hundreds of thousands of distinct CDR3 sequences; about a fifth occur once, and the top ten carry approximately 7%. Sequenced material: peripheral blood. These receptor sequences come from a young woman with stable Graves' hyperthyroidism. Some clones in this sample may be carry-over from other donors' samples.

This clonotype has a handful of counts. The V and J genes are TRBV5-1 and TRBJ2-7; D uncertain. Per germline, CDR1 SGHRS and CDR2 YFSETQ. The CDR3 covers 14 residues. V lost 0 bases, J lost 3 bases, and 10 bases lay in between. For the CDR3, the DNA is TGCGCCAGCAGCTTGGTTCCGATATACTACGAGCAGTACTTC. It codes for CASSLVPIYYEQYF.

This clonotype was found many times. This sequence joins TRBV20-1 and TRBJ1-2, with 10 bases that match TRBD1. This CDR3 has 14 amino acids. Germline V gene lookup returns CDR1 DFQATT and CDR2 SNEGSKA (reference sequence). The V gene end was trimmed by 3 bases and the J gene end by 4 bases; junction bases not matched to a gene: 5. CDR3: CSARTGGLAYGYTF. The CDR3 DNA sequence: TGCAGTGCTAGGACAGGGGGCCTCGCCTATGGCTACACCTTC.

This clonotype was detected many times. This rearrangement joins TRBV12-3 or TRBV12-4 to TRBJ1-2, with unresolved D. The CDR3 consists of 13 residues. Between the trimmed V and J ends, which lost 2 bases and 0 bases, there was a span of 4 bases. The CDR3 loop is CASSLLPNYGYTF. The CDR3 coding sequence is TGTGCCAGCAGTTTACTTCCTAACTATGGCTACACCTTC.

This clonotype has only a few counts. The gene calls are TRBV6-2 or TRBV6-3 and TRBJ2-2; D possibly corresponds to TRBD2 (6 bases). V lost 10 bases, J lost 2 bases, and 11 bases lay in between. Germline values: CDR1 MNHEY, CDR2 SVGEGT. The CDR3 sequence is 13 residues long. CDR3 region: CATLAINTGELFF. The CDR3, as DNA: TGTGCCACCCTAGCGATAAACACCGGGGAGCTGTTTTTT.

This clonotype occurred many times. The chain joins TRBV29-1 to TRBJ2-6; D is unclear. Trimming left V 0 bases short and J 0 bases short, with 9 bases between. Germline CDR1 SQVTM, CDR2 ANQGSEA. This CDR3 spans 16 amino acids. The CDR3 DNA reads TGCAGCGTTGAAGAGTGGAGCCTCTCTGGGGCCAACGTCCTGACTTTC. It translates to CSVEEWSLSGANVLTF.

This clonotype was seen repeatedly, ten times or more. The chain links TRBV6-2 or TRBV6-3 to TRBJ2-4; maybe TRBD1 (6 bases). V was shortened by 5 bases and J by 2 bases, with 10 bases between the two germline ends. Germline-derived CDR1 and CDR2 are MNHEY and SVGEGT. This CDR3 is built from 14 residues. The DNA for the CDR3 is TGTGCCAGCAGTCTAAGGGGGACCAAAAACATTCAGTACTTC. The encoded protein is CASSLRGTKNIQYF.

This clonotype was counted at least ten times. This chain links TRBV9 with TRBJ1-2; D not certain. From germline, CDR1 is SGDLS and CDR2 YYNGEE. The CDR3 is 15 residues long. Trimming took 4 bases from V and 0 from J, leaving 13 bases between them. The DNA for the CDR3 is TGTGCCAGCAGCCGGGGAAGGGCGACTAACTATGGCTACACCTTC. Translated: CASSRGRATNYGYTF.

The chain employs TRBV12-3 or TRBV12-4 and TRBJ1-5, with D maybe TRBD1 (6 bases). This CDR3 has 17 amino acids. V lost 5 bases, J lost 1 base, and 18 bases lay in between. The chain's CDR3 is CASSPSTGAPSNQPQHF. The CDR3 DNA reads as TGTGCCAGCAGTCCCTCGACAGGCGCGCCCAGCAATCAGCCCCAGCATTTT.

This clonotype was found a few times. V usage is TRBV19 and J usage is TRBJ1-2, with TRBD1 matching over 10 bases. Per germline, CDR1 LNHDA and CDR2 SQIVND (reference sequence). The CDR3 totals 16 residues. Unmatched junction bases numbered 11, after V lost 6 bases and J lost 4 bases. The CDR3 protein is CASSLPAGTGAYGYTF. CDR3 in DNA: TGTGCCAGTAGCCTCCCGGCCGGGACAGGGGCCTATGGCTACACCTTC. Filled out from reference TRBV19 and TRBJ1-2, the complete variable domain reads DGGITQSPKYLFRKEGQNVTLSCEQNLNHDAMYWYRQDPGQGLRLIYYSQIVNDFQKGDIAEGYSVSREKKESFPLTVTSAQKNPTAFYLCASSLPAGTGAYGYTFGSGTRLTVV.

This clonotype was observed many times. The chain recombines TRBV28 with TRBJ2-7, with D possibly matching TRBD1 (5 bases). Looked up from germline, CDR1 is MDHEN and CDR2 is SYDVKM. This CDR3 is built from 14 residues. The V end was cut by 6 bases, the J end by 1 base, with 13 bases between. The CDR3 DNA follows: TGTGCCAGCAGCCAACAGGCCGTTTCCTACGAGCAGTACTTC. Protein sequence: CASSQQAVSYEQYF. Based on the CDR3 plus reference TRBV28 and TRBJ2-7, the full variable domain is DVKVTQSSRYLVKRTGEKVFLECVQDMDHENMFWYRQDPGLGLRLIYFSYDVKMKEKGDIPEGYSVSREKKERFSLILESASTNQTSMYLCASSQQAVSYEQYFGPGTRLTVT.

The chain recombines TRBV4-1 with TRBJ2-2; 9 bases line up with TRBD2. This CDR3 spans 17 amino acids. Unmatched junction bases numbered 9, after V lost 0 bases and J lost 7 bases. Germline CDR1 is MGHRA and CDR2 is YSYEKL. The chain's CDR3 is CASSQDRASGVVGELFF. CDR3 DNA: TGCGCCAGCAGCCAAGATAGGGCTAGCGGGGTGGTCGGGGAGCTGTTTTTT.

In this sample, this clonotype turned up many times. The rearrangement uses TRBV7-2 and TRBJ1-2; 7 bases line up with TRBD1. Per the germline V gene, CDR1 is SGHTA and CDR2 is FQGNSA. The trim removed 1 base at V and 0 bases at J, leaving 2 bases unmatched. The CDR3 loop spans 15 amino acids. The CDR3 spells CASSLVGQPNYGYTF. The CDR3 bases are TGTGCCAGCAGCTTAGTGGGACAGCCTAACTATGGCTACACCTTC.

This clonotype turned up a few times. The chain couples TRBV11-1 to TRBJ2-5; maybe TRBD2 (6 bases). Germline V gene sequence: CDR1 SGHAT, CDR2 FQDESV (reference sequence). Trimming took 3 bases from V and 0 from J, leaving 14 bases between them. CDR3 length: 16 residues. DNA for the CDR3: TGTGCCAGCAGCTTCCGGCGGGGCTTTAACCAAGAGACCCAGTACTTC. The encoded protein is CASSFRRGFNQETQYF.

This clonotype has at least ten counts. V is TRBV5-5 and J is TRBJ1-1; unclear D gene. V shed 0 bases and J shed 8 bases, with 11 bases lying between them. CDR3 size: 13 residues. Germline CDR1 SGHKS, CDR2 YYEKEE (reference sequence). This chain's CDR3 is CASSLASGVEAFF. The CDR3 nucleotides are TGTGCCAGCAGCTTGGCGAGTGGTGTAGAAGCTTTCTTT.

This clonotype was detected many times. The chain recombines TRBV11-1 with TRBJ2-2; D perhaps matches TRBD1 (5 bases). The germline V and J ends were trimmed by 1 base and 6 bases, with 21 bases remaining between them. The CDR3 spans 18 residues. Germline CDR1 reads SGHAT; CDR2 reads FQDESV (reference sequence). The CDR3 sequence: CASSLVPGHPRSAGELFF. CDR3 DNA sequence: TGTGCCAGCAGCTTAGTACCCGGACATCCCCGGTCCGCCGGGGAGCTGTTTTTT.

This clonotype has more than one count but fewer than ten. This rearrangement joins TRBV27 to TRBJ1-1; perhaps TRBD1 as D (6 bases). CDR1 is MNHEY, CDR2 SMNVEV, per germline (reference sequence). Trimming shortened V by 2 bases and J by 4 bases, and 17 bases separated the two germline ends. The CDR3 runs 16 residues. CDR3 protein: CASSLRAPEGGTEAFF. DNA for the CDR3: TGTGCCAGCAGTTTAAGAGCCCCGGAGGGGGGCACTGAAGCTTTCTTT.

This clonotype was detected a few times. This chain uses TRBV12-3 or TRBV12-4 with TRBJ1-1; TRBD1 aligns across 8 bases. Trimming took 8 bases from V and 8 from J; bases not matched to a gene: 19. The CDR3 has 16 residues. The CDR3 loop reads CASVADRGPPMPEAFF. The CDR3 DNA reads as TGTGCCAGCGTTGCTGACAGGGGCCCCCCGATGCCCGAAGCTTTCTTT.

The chain couples TRBV11-1 to TRBJ2-7, with D possibly matching TRBD1 (7 bases). The CDR3 contains 16 residues. Trimming took 3 bases from V and 5 from J, leaving 20 bases between them. Germline assignment: CDR1 SGHAT and CDR2 FQDESV (reference sequence). The CDR3 DNA reads TGTGCCAGCAGCTTCAGGGGGAGGACAGAGACGGACGAGCAGTACTTC. It translates to CASSFRGRTETDEQYF.

This clonotype was observed many times. The chain employs TRBV15 and TRBJ1-2, with D possibly matching TRBD1 (5 bases). CDR3 length: 15 amino acids. Trimming removed 0 bases at V and 7 bases at J, with 15 bases between. Looked up from germline, CDR1 is LNHNV and CDR2 is YYDKDF (reference sequence). CDR3 DNA: TGTGCCACCAGCAGAGATAATCCGGGGCTGGGTGGCTACACCTTC. This gives the protein CATSRDNPGLGGYTF.

This clonotype was seen many times. V is TRBV7-4 and J is TRBJ1-1; TRBD1 aligns across 9 bases. This CDR3 is 14 amino acids long. Germline assignment: CDR1 SGHVT and CDR2 SQSDAQ. After removal of 2 bases from V and 7 bases from J, the junction contained 5 bases not matched to a gene. CDR3: CASSLRQGDNEAFF. DNA for the CDR3: TGTGCCAGCAGCTTAAGACAGGGGGATAATGAAGCTTTCTTT.

This clonotype was seen once. V is TRBV6-2 or TRBV6-3 and J is TRBJ1-5; D ambiguous. The CDR3 runs 17 residues. CDR1 and CDR2 (germline): MNHEY, SVGEGT. V gave up 3 bases and J gave up 0 bases, with 15 bases separating them. CDR3: CASSYGRINNSNQPQHF. The CDR3 DNA sequence: TGTGCCAGCAGTTATGGCAGGATTAATAATAGCAATCAGCCCCAGCATTTT.

This clonotype was counted at least ten times. The chain joins TRBV27 to TRBJ2-7; no reliable D call. CDR1 is MNHEY, CDR2 SMNVEV, per germline (reference sequence). V was trimmed by 1 base and J by 2 bases, leaving 9 bases between them. This CDR3 has 14 residues. CDR3 residues: CASSLFDGPYEQYF. CDR3 DNA: TGTGCCAGCAGTTTATTCGACGGTCCCTACGAGCAGTACTTC.

This clonotype was seen many times. This chain joins TRBV12-3 or TRBV12-4 and TRBJ2-5; 9 nucleotides match TRBD1. This CDR3 spans 16 amino acids. The V segment lost 5 bases and the J segment 7 bases; nucleotides outside the gene matches: 14. The CDR3 loop reads CASSRQGESSRVTQYF. DNA for the CDR3: TGTGCCAGCAGTAGACAGGGGGAGAGTAGCCGGGTGACCCAGTACTTC.

This clonotype was seen at least ten times. The chain recombines TRBV7-6 with TRBJ2-5; TRBD2 matches 16 bases. Per the germline V gene, CDR1 is SGHVS and CDR2 is FNYEAQ. After removal of 4 bases from V and 2 bases from J, the junction contained 10 bases not matched to a gene. The CDR3 runs 19 residues. CDR3 DNA: TGTGCCAGCAGCTCATTACCGGGACTAGCGGGAGGGAGTCAAGAGACCCAGTACTTC. Its protein product is CASSSLPGLAGGSQETQYF.

This clonotype was seen only a few times. A much larger clonotype is one base distant, so this may be a read error. J is TRBJ1-6 and V is TRBV24-1; TRBD1 matches 10 bases. Germline CDR1 reads KGHDR; CDR2 reads SFDVKD. The CDR3 covers 15 residues. CDR3 nucleotide sequence: TGTGCCACCAGTGGTTCGGGACAGGGGAATTCACACCTCCACTTT. It is translated as CATSGSGQGNSHLHF.

This clonotype was detected ten times or more. The chain joins TRBV7-8 to TRBJ2-7, with D tentatively TRBD2 (5 bases). The germline V and J ends were trimmed by 2 bases and 1 base, with 18 bases remaining between them. CDR3 length equals 17 residues. Germline V CDR1 and CDR2: SGHVS, FQNEAQ. DNA for the CDR3: TGTGCCAGCAGCTTACAAGGGTCCGAGCGGAGATCCTACGAGCAGTACTTC. Translation gives CASSLQGSERRSYEQYF.

This clonotype was seen more than once but under ten times. V gene TRBV6-4 combines with J gene TRBJ1-5; 9 nucleotides match TRBD1. V shed 11 bases and J 6 bases; nucleotides not matched to a gene: 8. This CDR3 contains 13 residues. Germline V gives CDR1 MRHNA, CDR2 SNTAGT. CDR3 protein: CAAGDRASQPQHF. The CDR3 DNA reads TGTGCCGCAGGGGACAGGGCGAGTCAGCCCCAGCATTTT.

Ten or more counts support this clonotype. CDR3 sequence (DNA): TGTGCCAGCAGCTCTAAGGACAGCTCTAATCAGCCCCAGCATTTT. Its translation: CASSSKDSSNQPQHF. V is TRBV12-3 or TRBV12-4 and J is TRBJ1-5; the D gene is possibly TRBD1 (6 bases). The CDR3 is 15 residues long. V was trimmed by 6 bases and J by 4 bases, leaving 16 bases between them.

Details on this clonotype: One end of the junction does not line up with germline, which may come from a read error. The rearrangement links TRBV30 to TRBJ1-5, with a weak D call TRBD1 (6 bases). CDR1 GTSNPN and CDR2 SVGIG come from the germline V gene (reference sequence). This CDR3 is 13 amino acids long. The CDR3 spells CACKGGGYQPQHF. CDR3 nucleotide sequence: TGTGCCTGCAAAGGCGGGGGCTATCAGCCTCAGCATTTT. Full variable domain (missing parts from reference TRBV30 and TRBJ1-5): SQTIHQWPATLVQPVGSPLSLECTVEGTSNPNLYWYRQAAGRGLQLLFYSVGIGQISSEVPQNLSASRPQDRQFILSSKKLLLSDSGFYLCACKGGGYQPQHFGDGTRLSIL.

This chain joins TRBV12-3 or TRBV12-4 and TRBJ1-5; D gene ambiguous. The CDR3 runs 15 residues. The germline V and J ends were trimmed by 3 bases and 3 bases, with 12 bases remaining between them. CDR3 residues: CASSLTPGYNQPQHF. The CDR3 nucleotides read TGTGCCAGCAGTTTGACCCCAGGATACAATCAGCCCCAGCATTTT.